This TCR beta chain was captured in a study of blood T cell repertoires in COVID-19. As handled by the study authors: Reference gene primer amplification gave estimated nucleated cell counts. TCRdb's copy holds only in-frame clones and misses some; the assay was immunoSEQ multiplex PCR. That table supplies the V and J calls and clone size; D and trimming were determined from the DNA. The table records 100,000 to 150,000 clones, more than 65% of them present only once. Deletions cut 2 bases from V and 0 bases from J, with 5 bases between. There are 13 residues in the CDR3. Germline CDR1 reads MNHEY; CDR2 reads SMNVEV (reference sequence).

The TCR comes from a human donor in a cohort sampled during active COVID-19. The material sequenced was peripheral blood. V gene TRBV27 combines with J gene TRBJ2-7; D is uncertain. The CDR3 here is CASSLIYSYEQYF. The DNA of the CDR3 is TGTGCCAGCAGTTTAATCTACTCCTACGAGCAGTACTTC.